This T cell receptor (beta chain) was sequenced in a study of blood T cells in healthy people across ages. Study findings and constraints: Higher naive T cell percentage went strongly together with higher TCR beta diversity.

CDR1 is MNHEY and CDR2 is SVGAGI in the germline V gene. This CDR3 is built from 14 residues. As concerns this clonotype: What it binds is unknown. At one end, the junction sequence differs from germline, possibly due to a read error.

Primed by a sample-barcoded 5' primer and a J-beta primer mix, a second PCR proceeded for 7 to 11 cycles. TCRdb re-called the 5' RACE reads with MiXCR, one entry per CDR3 protein. The sample yields approximately 800,000 distinct CDR3 sequences, around half seen once. The material sequenced was blood. The chain joins TRBV6-5 to TRBJ2-7; possibly TRBD1 for D (5 bases). This clonotype was obtained from an elderly man in good health. The DNA of the CDR3 is TGTGCCAGCAGTTACAGGGGTGGCTCCGACGAGCAGTACTTC. It is translated as CASSYRGGSDEQYF.